The 29 T cell receptor beta chains in this list originate from one sample, sequenced in a study of shared clonotypes between healthy human individuals. Profiled with immunoSEQ multiplex PCR; TCRdb holds only in-frame clones, not every one. The sample carries over a million clones, around 76% recorded once. Sequenced sample: memory CD4+ T cells sorted from blood. Subset given: CD45RA-negative fraction. The receptors derive from a man in his late teens or twenties in good health.

The table lists this clone with a count of one. The chain carries TRBV10-1 and TRBJ2-1; unclear D gene. The CDR3 has 15 amino acids. Germline V CDR1 and CDR2: WNHNN, SYGVQD (reference sequence). V gave up 3 bases and J gave up 0 bases, with 9 bases separating them. The CDR3 loop is CASSDSGNSYNEQFF. As DNA, the CDR3 is TGCGCCAGCAGTGATTCTGGAAACTCCTACAATGAGCAGTTCTTC.

The J gene is TRBJ1-1, the V gene TRBV4-2; D unresolved. The germline gives CDR1 LGHNA, CDR2 YNFKEQ. Trimming took 1 base from V and 3 from J, leaving 9 bases between them. The length of the CDR3 is 14 residues. For the CDR3, the DNA is TGTGCCAGCAGCCAAGCCCGGGTTGACACTGAAGCTTTCTTT. Its translation: CASSQARVDTEAFF.

This rearrangement joins TRBV19 to TRBJ1-6; a weak D match, TRBD1 (6 bases). V lost 3 bases and J lost 11, with 17 bases in between. Per germline, CDR1 LNHDA and CDR2 SQIVND (reference sequence). This CDR3 comprises 15 residues. CDR3 DNA sequence: TGTGCCAGTAGTATCCCCGGAGGGGGGAATACACCCCTCCACTTT. Protein product: CASSIPGGGNTPLHF.

The gene calls are TRBV11-3 and TRBJ2-2; 11 bases match TRBD2. The CDR3 contains 18 residues. Germline V CDR1 and CDR2: SGHNT, YENEEA. V gave up 5 bases and J gave up 2 bases; unmatched junction bases: 10. The CDR3 sequence: CASSRSLAGGNNTGELFF. The CDR3 DNA sequence: TGTGCCAGCAGCCGATCGCTAGCGGGGGGCAATAACACCGGGGAGCTGTTTTTT.

A word on this clone: Other nucleotide sequences in the sample specify the same CDR3. The rearrangement links TRBV5-1 to TRBJ2-7; TRBD2 matches 12 bases. Per germline, CDR1 SGHRS and CDR2 YFSETQ. V gave up 3 bases and J gave up 4 bases; unmatched junction bases: 5. This CDR3 contains 15 residues. For the CDR3, the DNA is TGCGCCAGCAGCTCTAGCGGGGGGGCCTCGTACGAGCAGTACTTC. Its translation: CASSSSGGASYEQYF.

J is TRBJ2-1 and V is TRBV6-5, with D possibly matching TRBD2 (5 bases). Germline V gene data show CDR1 as MNHEY and CDR2 as SVGAGI. Trimming cost V 8 bases and J 9 bases, with 11 bases left between them. The CDR3 length is 11 residues. CDR3 in amino acids: CASELVGEQFF. The CDR3 DNA is TGTGCCAGCGAACTAGTAGGTGAGCAGTTCTTC.

Note on this clone: The sample carries other DNA sequences with the same CDR3. The DNA of the CDR3 is TGTGCCAGCAGCTTGGACAGTAACACTGAAGCTTTCTTT. It specifies CASSLDSNTEAFF. This sequence joins TRBV7-3 and TRBJ1-1; weak D call: TRBD1 (6 bases). Germline loops: CDR1 SGHTA, CDR2 FQGTGA. The CDR3 is made up of 13 amino acids. Trimming pared 3 bases from V and 2 bases from J, leaving 7 bases between.

This clone was seen just once. J is TRBJ2-2 and V is TRBV7-2; D not certain. CDR3 length: 16 residues. Germline-derived CDR1 and CDR2 are SGHTA and FQGNSA. The V end lost 1 base, the J end lost 6 bases, and 15 bases lay between the germline ends. The CDR3 loop reads CASSLGPLRGSGELFF. CDR3 nucleotides: TGTGCCAGCAGCTTAGGGCCCCTCCGTGGGTCCGGGGAGCTGTTTTTT.

V and J are TRBV11-2 and TRBJ1-1; possible D gene TRBD1, 5 bases. The V and J ends lost 4 bases and 3 bases respectively, with 12 bases between them. The length of the CDR3 is 14 residues. CDR1 is SGHAT and CDR2 is FQNNGV in the germline V gene. CDR3 protein: CASSSNWGYTEAFF. CDR3 sequence (DNA): TGTGCCAGCAGCTCGAATTGGGGGTACACTGAAGCTTTCTTT.

The chain is built from TRBV7-6 and TRBJ1-1, with D unresolved. The germline V gene has CDR1 SGHVS and CDR2 FNYEAQ. The V end was cut by 2 bases, the J end by 4 bases, with 8 bases between. The CDR3 totals 13 residues. The CDR3, as DNA: TGTGCCAGCAGCTTATATCAAGGCACTGAAGCTTTCTTT. As protein: CASSLYQGTEAFF.

This clone was recorded only once. The V call is TRBV7-9, the J call TRBJ1-1; maybe TRBD1 (5 bases). The CDR3 totals 14 residues. CDR1 is SEHNR and CDR2 is FQNEAQ in the germline V gene (reference sequence). V shed 1 base and J shed 2 bases, with 8 bases lying between them. CDR3 region: CASSLERGNTEAFF. The CDR3, as DNA: TGTGCCAGCAGCTTAGAAAGGGGTAACACTGAAGCTTTCTTT.

This clone has a handful of counts. The chain recombines TRBV10-3 with TRBJ1-1, with D tentatively TRBD1 (6 bases). Germline V lookup: CDR1 ENHRY, CDR2 SYGVKD. The V end was cut by 3 bases, the J end by 3 bases, with 14 bases between. This CDR3 comprises 15 residues. The CDR3 nucleotides read TGTGCCATCAGTGATAGAGGGGGAGGGGACACTGAAGCTTTCTTT. Residues: CAISDRGGGDTEAFF.

The chain couples TRBV6-1 to TRBJ2-7; D is undetermined. This CDR3 spans 12 amino acids. Trimming shortened V by 4 bases and J by 4 bases, and 8 bases separated the two germline ends. CDR1 MNHNS and CDR2 SASEGT come from the germline V gene. Here the CDR3 DNA reads TGTGCCAGCAGTGGACACATTTACGAGCAGTACTTC. Encoded protein: CASSGHIYEQYF.

The chain recombines TRBV28 with TRBJ1-5; D is uncertain. With 4 bases removed from V and 2 bases from J, the gap between germline ends came to 9 bases. The germline V gene has CDR1 MDHEN and CDR2 SYDVKM. The CDR3 loop spans 14 amino acids. CDR3 bases: TGTGCCAGCAGTTCTCAGCAGGGCAATCAGCCCCAGCATTTT. Protein: CASSSQQGNQPQHF.

The CDR3: CASSLQGSDGYTF. DNA of the CDR3: TGTGCCAGCAGCTTACAGGGATCGGATGGCTACACCTTC. The chain uses TRBV7-9 and TRBJ1-2, with a possible D match to TRBD1 (5 bases). Trimming shortened V by 2 bases and J by 6 bases, and 10 bases separated the two germline ends. The CDR3 contains 13 residues. Germline V gene data show CDR1 as SEHNR and CDR2 as FQNEAQ (reference sequence).

This sequence joins TRBV5-1 and TRBJ1-2; no clear D gene. V lost 4 bases and J 2 bases, leaving 15 bases between the germline ends. Per the germline V gene, CDR1 is SGHRS and CDR2 is YFSETQ. There are 15 residues in the CDR3. The CDR3 region is CASSPGPSENYGYTF. CDR3 nucleotide sequence: TGCGCCAGCAGCCCCGGTCCCTCGGAAAACTATGGCTACACCTTC.

Here the CDR3 DNA reads TGTGCCAGCAGACCCGGACAGCATAATTCACCCCTCCACTTT. Amino acids: CASRPGQHNSPLHF. The rearrangement uses TRBV28 and TRBJ1-6; a weak D match, TRBD1 (6 bases). Trimming took off 6 bases at V and 5 bases at J, with 11 bases between the two ends. Germline V gives CDR1 MDHEN, CDR2 SYDVKM. CDR3 length: 14 residues.

The rearrangement uses TRBV6-6 and TRBJ2-7; D uncertain. Trimming stripped 6 bases from V and 4 bases from J, with 16 bases between. Germline assignment: CDR1 MNHNY and CDR2 SVGAGI (reference sequence). The CDR3 length is 14 residues. The CDR3, as DNA: TGTGCCAGCAGCCGGGTCTACCTAGAGTACGAGCAGTACTTC. Its translation: CASSRVYLEYEQYF.

This clone has just a few counts. This chain links TRBV27 with TRBJ2-1, with 14 bases identical to TRBD2. The CDR3 covers 15 residues. Germline values: CDR1 MNHEY, CDR2 SMNVEV (reference sequence). With 4 bases clipped from V and 6 bases from J, the junction kept 2 bases outside the gene matches. CDR3 sequence: CASSWGTSGGNEQFF. CDR3 coding DNA: TGTGCCAGCAGTTGGGGGACTAGCGGGGGCAATGAGCAGTTCTTC.

The V call is TRBV7-2, the J call TRBJ2-1; 7 bases match TRBD2. V trimming: 4 bases; J trimming: 7 bases; junction bases outside the gene matches: 10. The CDR3 runs to 15 residues. In germline, CDR1 is SGHTA, CDR2 FQGNSA. The CDR3 loop is CASSSHAGAGNEQFF. CDR3 nucleotide sequence: TGTGCCAGCAGCTCCCACGCGGGAGCAGGTAATGAGCAGTTCTTC.

To note about this clone: A read error likely explains this, since a far larger clone differs by one base. This rearrangement joins TRBV5-1 to TRBJ2-5; no clear D. The end of the DNA is better explained by TRBJ2-7, so the J call may be wrong. The CDR3 covers 11 residues. In germline, CDR1 is SGHRS, CDR2 YFSETQ. The CDR3 spells CASSDFYEQYF. Written as DNA, the CDR3 is TGCGCCAGCAGTGACTTCTACGAGCAGTACTTC.

This clone was seen more than once but under ten times. This chain links TRBV28 with TRBJ2-4; 8 bases fit TRBD1. Germline-derived CDR1 and CDR2 are MDHEN and SYDVKM. Trimming removed 10 bases from V and 8 bases from J; junction bases left unmatched: 10. The CDR3 runs 13 residues. CDR3 sequence (DNA): TGTGCCACTCTGGGGACAGGAGGGGACATTCAGTACTTC. Its translation is CATLGTGGDIQYF.

The gene calls are TRBV30 and TRBJ2-7; 7 nucleotides line up with TRBD1. The germline gives CDR1 GTSNPN, CDR2 SVGIG (reference sequence). J gave up 2 bases and V 2 bases, and 6 bases lay outside the gene matches. The CDR3 is 14 amino acids. The CDR3 DNA reads TGTGCCTGGAGTCCGGGACAGACCACCTACGAGCAGTACTTC. Its protein product is CAWSPGQTTYEQYF.

V usage is TRBV6-1 and J usage is TRBJ2-1; D is tentatively TRBD1 or TRBD2 (6 bases each). The V end was cut by 6 bases, the J end by 4 bases, with 10 bases between. The length of the CDR3 is 13 residues. CDR1 MNHNS and CDR2 SASEGT come from the germline V gene. The CDR3 DNA is TGTGCCAGCAGGCCGGGGGCGTACAATGAGCAGTTCTTC. As protein: CASRPGAYNEQFF.

This clone occurred a few times. V usage is TRBV9 and J usage is TRBJ1-2, with D unresolved. Per germline, CDR1 SGDLS and CDR2 YYNGEE. The V end lost 3 bases, the J end lost 4 bases, and 13 bases lay between the germline ends. The CDR3 runs to 14 residues. CDR3 in DNA: TGTGCCAGCAGCGACGAACGAGGAACCTATGGCTACACCTTC. It specifies CASSDERGTYGYTF.

The chain uses TRBV7-9 and TRBJ2-1; weak D call: TRBD2 (6 bases). CDR3 size: 14 residues. Germline V CDR1 and CDR2: SEHNR, FQNEAQ (reference sequence). V dropped 5 bases and J dropped 6 bases, with 14 bases sitting between them. The CDR3 here is CASSELRGPNEQFF. The DNA for the CDR3 is TGTGCCAGCAGCGAGTTGCGGGGCCCCAATGAGCAGTTCTTC.

The chain joins TRBV19 to TRBJ1-5; 10 nucleotides agree with TRBD1. The CDR3 runs to 21 residues. V shed 4 bases and J 0 bases; nucleotides not matched to a gene: 18. CDR1 is LNHDA, CDR2 SQIVND, per germline (reference sequence). CDR3 sequence reads: CASSTLPTGGAGVYSNQPQHF. The CDR3 DNA is TGTGCCAGTAGTACCTTACCGACAGGGGGCGCGGGTGTGTATAGCAATCAGCCCCAGCATTTT. Full variable domain (outside the CDR3, taken from reference TRBV19 and TRBJ1-5): DGGITQSPKYLFRKEGQNVTLSCEQNLNHDAMYWYRQDPGQGLRLIYYSQIVNDFQKGDIAEGYSVSREKKESFPLTVTSAQKNPTAFYLCASSTLPTGGAGVYSNQPQHFGDGTRLSIL.

This rearrangement joins TRBV18 to TRBJ2-7; no definite D call. The length of the CDR3 is 15 residues. Trimming stripped 3 bases from V and 2 bases from J, with 14 bases between. Germline CDR1 reads KGHSH; CDR2 reads LQKENI. The CDR3 sequence is CASSPPTAPTYEQYF. DNA of the CDR3: TGTGCCAGCTCACCCCCTACAGCGCCGACCTACGAGCAGTACTTC. Together with reference TRBV18 and TRBJ2-7, the CDR3 gives the full variable domain: NAGVMQNPRHLVRRRGQEARLRCSPMKGHSHVYWYRQLPEEGLKFMVYLQKENIIDESGMPKERFSAEFPKEGPSILRIQQVVRGDSAAYFCASSPPTAPTYEQYFGPGTRLTVT.

This clone was seen just once. The chain combines TRBV6-1 with TRBJ1-6; D may be TRBD1 (5 bases). Germline assignment: CDR1 MNHNS and CDR2 SASEGT. This CDR3 region has 14 residues. Trimming left V 7 bases short and J 7 bases short, with 14 bases between. The CDR3 DNA follows: TGTGCCAGCATCGGGGCTTTAGGGAATTCACCCCTCCACTTT. Its protein is CASIGALGNSPLHF.